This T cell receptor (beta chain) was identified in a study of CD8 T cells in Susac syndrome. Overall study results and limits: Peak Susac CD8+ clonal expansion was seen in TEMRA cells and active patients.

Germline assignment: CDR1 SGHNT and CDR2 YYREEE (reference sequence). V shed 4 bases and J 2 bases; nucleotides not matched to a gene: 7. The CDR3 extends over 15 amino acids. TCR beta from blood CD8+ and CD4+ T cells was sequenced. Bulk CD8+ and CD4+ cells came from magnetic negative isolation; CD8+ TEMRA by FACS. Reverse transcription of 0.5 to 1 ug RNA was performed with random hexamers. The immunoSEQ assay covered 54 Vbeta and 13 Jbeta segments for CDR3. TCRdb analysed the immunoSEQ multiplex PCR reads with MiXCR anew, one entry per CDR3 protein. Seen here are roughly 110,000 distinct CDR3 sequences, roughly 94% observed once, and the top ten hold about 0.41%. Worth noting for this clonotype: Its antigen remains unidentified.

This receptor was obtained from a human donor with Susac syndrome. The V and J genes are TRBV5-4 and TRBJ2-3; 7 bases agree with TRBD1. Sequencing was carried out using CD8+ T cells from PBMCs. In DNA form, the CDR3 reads TGTGCCAGCAGCCAGCCGACAGGGTCCACAGATACGCAGTATTTT. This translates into CASSQPTGSTDTQYF.